One and the same sample provided the 16 T cell receptor beta chains below, sequenced in a study of cytomegalovirus exposure and HLA in healthy donors (dated by TCRdb to 2017 to 2019). The library relied on the immunoSEQ multiplex PCR assay. For the multiplex PCR, a mixture combining 60 forward primers for TCR Vbeta segments and 13 reverse primers for TCR Jbeta segments was used. What TCRdb holds here is the immuneACCESS table cut down to in-frame rearrangements. Part of the clones is not present; checked against another copy, under half of the missing clones reflect an unresolved V gene, and the others are unexplained. Recorded for this sample are under 200,000 clones; around 78% of them occurred a single time. The leading ten clones occupy about 14% of the sample. The sequencing sample was made of PBMCs. The receptors were gathered from a woman in her 30s in good health and CMV-seropositive.

This rearrangement joins TRBV7-8 to TRBJ2-3; 14 bases are a match to TRBD2. CDR1 is SGHVS and CDR2 is FQNEAQ in the germline V gene. There are 16 residues in the CDR3. V was pared by 5 bases and J by 6 bases, with 7 bases of the junction left unmatched. This CDR3 is CASSQGLAGDYDTQYF. The CDR3 nucleotides read TGTGCCAGCAGCCAGGGACTAGCGGGAGACTATGATACGCAGTATTTT.

The chain employs TRBV6-6 and TRBJ2-7, with no clear D. This CDR3 is built from 13 residues. V lost 7 bases, J lost 2 bases, and 12 bases lay in between. In germline, CDR1 is MNHNY, CDR2 SVGAGI (reference sequence). CDR3 sequence reads: CASTRLSAYEQYF. The CDR3 DNA reads TGTGCCAGCACGCGACTCTCAGCCTACGAGCAGTACTTC.

This clone was seen a few times. This chain uses TRBV5-4 with TRBJ2-3; D ambiguous. The CDR3 spans 13 residues. Germline V gene lookup returns CDR1 SGHNT and CDR2 YYREEE (reference sequence). V dropped 2 bases and J dropped 4 bases, with 8 bases sitting between them. In nucleotides, the CDR3 is TGTGCCAGCAGCTTAACGTTAGCAGATACGCAGTATTTT. It yields the protein CASSLTLADTQYF.

The chain combines TRBV11-3 with TRBJ2-5, with D tentatively TRBD2 (6 bases). The CDR3 is 15 residues long. The germline V and J ends were trimmed by 3 bases and 4 bases, with 15 bases remaining between them. Per the germline V gene, CDR1 is SGHNT and CDR2 is YENEEA. CDR3 residues: CASSLASGAGETQYF. The CDR3 region has the DNA TGTGCCAGCAGCTTGGCCTCGGGAGCAGGAGAGACCCAGTACTTC.

V and J are TRBV2 and TRBJ1-1; D is uncertain. CDR1 is SNHLY and CDR2 is FYNNEI in the germline V gene. The V end was cut by 3 bases, the J end by 4 bases, with 12 bases between. This CDR3 has 14 amino acids. The CDR3 nucleotides read TGTGCCAGCAGTGAGTGGAGGATGGGCACTGAAGCTTTCTTT. Its translation is CASSEWRMGTEAFF.

This chain links TRBV7-9 with TRBJ1-1; a possible D gene is TRBD1 (5 bases). Germline V gene sequence: CDR1 SEHNR, CDR2 FQNEAQ (reference sequence). This CDR3 contains 17 residues. Trimming removed 0 bases from V and 0 bases from J, with 14 bases in between. The CDR3, as DNA: TGTGCCAGCAGCTTAGCCCAACCAGGGATGGTGAACACTGAAGCTTTCTTT. This codes for CASSLAQPGMVNTEAFF.

This rearrangement joins TRBV4-2 to TRBJ1-4, with 8 bases fitting TRBD1. V lost 1 base to trimming and J lost 14 bases; unmatched junction nucleotides: 12. Germline V gene data show CDR1 as LGHNA and CDR2 as YNFKEQ. This CDR3 spans 15 amino acids. The CDR3 reads CASSQGGQVKVRLFF. The CDR3 region has the DNA TGTGCCAGCAGCCAAGGGGGACAGGTAAAAGTGAGGCTGTTTTTT.

The CDR3 loop is CAWSGGTEHEKLFF. DNA of the CDR3: TGTGCCTGGAGTGGAGGGACAGAACATGAAAAACTGTTTTTT. The chain has TRBV30 and TRBJ1-4, with TRBD1 identical over 7 bases. CDR1 GTSNPN and CDR2 SVGIG come from the germline V gene (reference sequence). CDR3 length: 14 amino acids. Germline trimming cut 1 base from V and 6 bases from J; bases unmatched to any gene: 5.

This clone was observed once. The chain is built from TRBV6-5 and TRBJ2-5, with a weak D call TRBD2 (5 bases). Germline-derived CDR1 and CDR2 are MNHEY and SVGAGI. V shed 4 bases and J shed 5 bases, with 14 bases lying between them. There are 14 residues in the CDR3. The CDR3 region has the DNA TGTGCCAGCAGTTTTTACGGGGAAGCGGAGACCCAGTACTTC. Its protein is CASSFYGEAETQYF.

V usage is TRBV6-1 and J usage is TRBJ1-6; the match to TRBD1 covers 7 bases. The V segment lost 4 bases and the J segment 7 bases; nucleotides outside the gene matches: 7. The germline gives CDR1 MNHNS, CDR2 SASEGT. CDR3 length: 15 amino acids. This CDR3 is CASSGGTAINSPLHF. The CDR3 DNA sequence: TGTGCCAGCAGTGGAGGGACAGCAATCAATTCACCCCTCCACTTT.

The CDR3 bases are TGTGCCAGTACTACCACAGGGGGCCACACTGAAGCTTTCTTT. Translating gives CASTTTGGHTEAFF. The chain recombines TRBV19 with TRBJ1-1; 9 nucleotides agree with TRBD1. Trimming cost V 7 bases and J 3 bases; bases outside gene matches: 6. This CDR3 region has 14 residues. Germline V CDR1 and CDR2: LNHDA, SQIVND (reference sequence).

This clone has a handful of counts. The CDR3 protein is CASSIAQGAGETQYF. The CDR3 coding sequence is TGTGCCAGCAGCATCGCACAGGGGGCTGGGGAGACCCAGTACTTC. The gene calls are TRBV9 and TRBJ2-5; 9 nucleotides line up with TRBD1. After removal of 4 bases from V and 5 bases from J, the junction contained 9 bases not matched to a gene. Germline CDR1 reads SGDLS; CDR2 reads YYNGEE. The CDR3 is 15 residues long.

The V call is TRBV10-1, the J call TRBJ2-3; TRBD2 agrees at 10 bases. Germline CDR1 reads WNHNN; CDR2 reads SYGVQD (reference sequence). The V and J ends lost 7 bases and 0 bases, in that order; junction bases with no gene match: 4. The CDR3 totals 15 residues. CDR3 region: CASTVAGGSTDTQYF. The DNA of the CDR3 is TGCGCCAGCACTGTAGCGGGGGGAAGCACAGATACGCAGTATTTT.

V gene TRBV5-4 combines with J gene TRBJ1-1; 7 bases map to TRBD1. V lost 10 bases, J lost 3 bases, and 9 bases stayed unmatched. The CDR3 runs 13 residues. Germline lookup yields CDR1 SGHNT and CDR2 YYREEE (reference sequence). CDR3 nucleotide sequence: TGTGCCGTATACGAGGGGGCAGACACTGAAGCTTTCTTT. This translates into CAVYEGADTEAFF.

This sequence joins TRBV28 and TRBJ1-2; possibly TRBD1 for D (6 bases). The V and J ends lost 9 bases and 4 bases respectively, with 15 bases between them. CDR1 and CDR2 from the germline V gene are MDHEN and SYDVKM. The CDR3 spans 13 residues. The CDR3 region has the DNA TGTGCCAGTTTACAGGGACCGCCCTATGGCTACACCTTC. This encodes CASLQGPPYGYTF.

With respect to this clone: Mismatch with germline at one junction end may stem from a read error. This sequence joins TRBV4-1 and TRBJ1-2; no clear D. The CDR3 loop spans 13 amino acids. Germline CDR1 MGHRA, CDR2 YSYEKL. DNA for the CDR3: TGCGCCAGCAGCCAAGTTTCGGGGTATGGTTACACCTTC. Translated, it gives CASSQVSGYGYTF.